The sequence of this TCR beta chain was determined in a study of T cell responses to AZD1222 COVID-19 vaccine. The data were produced by immunoSEQ multiplex PCR, yet TCRdb's version contains in-frame clones alone and is incomplete. Of 80,000 to 95,000 clones listed, 88% are singletons. Study outcomes and limitations: Repertoires were obtained solely post-peak T cell response. Spike as a whole was targeted by vaccine-associated CD4 TCRs, dominant at 160-218 and 743-854. Females made up more of the donors, who were largely white British, and clonal diversity may have come out too low. Unmutated variant regions reportedly attract nearly half of all spike-specific TCRs.

As for this clone: Its target is not known.

This TCR was recovered from an adult who received the AZD1222 COVID-19 vaccine. Material: peripheral blood, obtained 28 days after the second AZD1222 dose.

In DNA form, the CDR3 reads TGTGCCAGCAGCCCCGGACAGGGCAACTCCTACGAGCAGTACTTC. Translation: CASSPGQGNSYEQYF. The chain carries TRBV9 and TRBJ2-7; 8 bases agree with TRBD1. CDR3 length equals 15 residues. V was clipped by 4 bases and J by 0 bases; unmatched bases: 6. CDR1 SGDLS and CDR2 YYNGEE come from the germline V gene.